Below are 8 T cell receptor beta chains sequenced from a single sample in a study of cytomegalovirus exposure and HLA in healthy donors. Primers included in the PCR were 60 Vbeta and 13 Jbeta primers. Method: immunoSEQ multiplex PCR; TCRdb's copy keeps in-frame clones and lacks some. This table holds some 200,000 clones, 65% to 85% found once. Sample: PBMCs. The receptors were gathered from a man in his forties or fifties in good health and CMV-seronegative.

The CDR3 sequence: CASSFGGSYEQYF. The CDR3 DNA reads as TGTGCCAGCAGCTTCGGGGGCTCCTACGAGCAGTACTTC. The V gene is TRBV7-2, the J gene TRBJ2-7, with a possible D match to TRBD2 (6 bases). Trimming stripped 3 bases from V and 0 bases from J, with 6 bases between. This CDR3 is built from 13 residues. Germline values: CDR1 SGHTA, CDR2 FQGNSA.

V gene TRBV5-1 combines with J gene TRBJ1-5; D is unclear. CDR1 SGHRS and CDR2 YFSETQ come from the germline V gene. V lost 5 bases, J lost 1 base, and 10 bases lay in between. This CDR3 has 14 residues. The DNA for the CDR3 is TGCGCCAGCAGAGAGGGCGGAAGCAATCAGCCCCAGCATTTT. Residues: CASREGGSNQPQHF.

This clone was found once. The chain couples TRBV21-1 to TRBJ2-5; TRBD2 is the table's D call, not checked against the DNA. TRBV21-1 is tagged as a pseudogene. This CDR3 has 16 residues. CDR3 amino acids: CAPVGGRPRTQETQYF. CDR3 DNA sequence: TGTGCCCCTGTGGGGGGGCGTCCCCGTACACAAGAGACCCAGTACTTC.

The chain is built from TRBV19 and TRBJ1-5; 7 nucleotides align to TRBD1. V lost 5 bases, J lost 1 base, and 5 bases stayed unmatched. The CDR3 runs 15 residues. In germline, CDR1 is LNHDA, CDR2 SQIVND (reference sequence). Here the CDR3 DNA reads TGTGCCAGTAGTTCACACAGGGGAAGCAATCAGCCCCAGCATTTT. Translating gives CASSSHRGSNQPQHF.

This clone has more than one count but fewer than ten. The DNA of the CDR3 is TGTGCCAGCTCACCACCAGTGGGGACAGGGGCTGGAAACACCATATATTTT. Translation: CASSPPVGTGAGNTIYF. This sequence joins TRBV18 and TRBJ1-3, with TRBD1 identical over 10 bases. The CDR3 is 17 amino acids. Per the germline V gene, CDR1 is KGHSH and CDR2 is LQKENI. Trimming removed 0 bases from V and 2 bases from J; junction bases left unmatched: 4.

The chain uses TRBV18 and TRBJ1-1, with D perhaps matching TRBD1 (5 bases). Germline V lookup: CDR1 KGHSH, CDR2 LQKENI. Trimming stripped 8 bases from V and 4 bases from J, with 23 bases between. The CDR3 consists of 16 residues. The CDR3 DNA reads as TGTGCCAGCATCCTTAGTTCGGGCAGGGTTGGCACTGAAGCTTTCTTT. Amino acid sequence: CASILSSGRVGTEAFF.

This chain connects TRBV4-3 to TRBJ2-3, with 13 positions matching TRBD2. The ends lost 3 bases at V and 6 bases at J; junction bases unmatched: 9. Germline CDR1 and CDR2: LGHNA and YSLEER. This CDR3 spans 17 amino acids. The CDR3: CASSHRTSGGHKDTQYF. DNA for the CDR3: TGCGCCAGCAGCCATAGGACTAGCGGGGGCCATAAGGATACGCAGTATTTT.

The chain has TRBV4-3 and TRBJ2-3; D uncertain. Germline loops: CDR1 LGHNA, CDR2 YSLEER. The CDR3 spans 16 residues. V lost 1 base, J lost 2 bases, and 13 bases lay in between. The chain's CDR3 is CASSQANYLSTDTQYF. The CDR3, as DNA: TGCGCCAGCAGCCAAGCCAACTACCTCTCCACAGATACGCAGTATTTT.